These T cell receptor beta chains were read from a single sample in a study of spatial heterogeneity in lung cancer. MiXCR was run by TCRdb on the 5' RACE reads, yielding one entry per CDR3 protein. The sample holds about 52,000 distinct CDR3 sequences, 7.4% seen once. The starting material was PBMCs, obtained at follow-up. The receptors come from a female donor with early-stage non-small cell lung cancer. The CDR3 runs from the conserved cysteine through the conserved F or W. The order of the fields is CDR3 length, D gene, clone size, V gene, J gene, CDR3 protein, CDR3 DNA. D genes are given only for firm matches. The listing skips clone size in some rows; elsewhere it reads once, few, many or a size class.

17	.	.	TRBV6-1	TRBJ2-1	CASSERALQRVYNEQFF	TGTGCCAGCAGTGAGAGGGCCCTCCAGCGGGTCTACAATGAGCAGTTCTTC
14	.	many	TRBV20-1	TRBJ1-4	CSARVDTLNEKLFF	TGCAGTGCTAGAGTGGATACCCTTAATGAAAAACTGTTTTTT
15	.	.	TRBV6-1	TRBJ2-7	CASSDSGPRTYEQYF	TGTGCCAGCAGTGATTCAGGACCCAGGACCTACGAGCAGTACTTC
13	.	many	TRBV11-3	TRBJ2-3	CASSLDSTDTQYF	TGTGCCAGCAGCTTAGATTCCACAGATACGCAGTATTTT
14	.	few	TRBV5-6	TRBJ1-4	CASSLIGTGEKLFF	TGTGCCAGCAGCTTGATAGGAACAGGCGAAAAACTGTTTTTT
14	.	.	TRBV12-3/TRBV12-4	TRBJ1-2	CASSLKADIYGYTF	TGTGCCAGCAGTTTAAAGGCAGACATCTATGGCTACACCTTC
15	.	few	TRBV6-6	TRBJ2-7	CASSYPPQRNYEQYF	TGTGCCAGCAGTTACCCACCACAGCGGAACTACGAGCAGTACTTC
12	TRBD1	many	TRBV29-1	TRBJ1-2	CSVVGQGLGYTF	TGCAGCGTTGTGGGACAGGGCCTTGGCTACACCTTC
14	.	many	TRBV20-1	TRBJ2-3	CSARSPLGTDTQYF	TGCAGTGCTAGATCGCCATTGGGCACAGATACGCAGTATTTT
12	.	few	TRBV5-8	TRBJ2-4	CASSLADSKQYF	TGTGCCAGCAGCTTGGCGGACAGCAAACAGTACTTC
14	.	.	TRBV6-2/TRBV6-3	TRBJ2-3	CASTAWASTDTQYF	TGTGCCAGCACCGCCTGGGCTAGCACAGATACGCAGTATTTT
17	TRBD1	.	TRBV19	TRBJ2-3	CASSTDRGGSVTDTQYF	TGTGCCAGTAGTACTGACAGGGGTGGCAGCGTCACAGATACGCAGTATTTT
12	.	.	TRBV6-6	TRBJ1-2	CASSYSGGSYTF	TGTGCCAGCAGTTACTCGGGGGGAAGCTACACCTTC
15	TRBD1	.	TRBV6-1	TRBJ2-3	CATMEDRASTDTQYF	TGTGCCACCATGGAGGACAGGGCTAGCACAGATACGCAGTATTTT
15	TRBD2	many	TRBV5-1	TRBJ2-1	CASSPRTSGDNEQFF	TGCGCCAGCAGTCCTAGGACTAGCGGGGACAATGAGCAGTTCTTC